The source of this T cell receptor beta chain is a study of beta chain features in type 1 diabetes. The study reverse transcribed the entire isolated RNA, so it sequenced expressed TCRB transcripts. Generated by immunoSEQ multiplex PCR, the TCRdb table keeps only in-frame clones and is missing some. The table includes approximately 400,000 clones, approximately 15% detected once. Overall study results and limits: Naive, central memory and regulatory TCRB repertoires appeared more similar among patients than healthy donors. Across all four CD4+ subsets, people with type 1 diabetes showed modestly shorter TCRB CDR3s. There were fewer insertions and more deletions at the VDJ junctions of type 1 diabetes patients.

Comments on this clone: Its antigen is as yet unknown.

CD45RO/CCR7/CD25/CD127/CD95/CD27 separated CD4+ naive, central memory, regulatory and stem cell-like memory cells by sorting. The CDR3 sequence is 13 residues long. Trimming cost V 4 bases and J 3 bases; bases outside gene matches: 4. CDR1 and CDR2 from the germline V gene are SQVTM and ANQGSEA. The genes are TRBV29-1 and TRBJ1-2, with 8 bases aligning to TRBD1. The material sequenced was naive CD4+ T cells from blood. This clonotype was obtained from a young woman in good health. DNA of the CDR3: TGCAGCGTTGGGGGACAGGAGGACTATGGCTACACCTTC. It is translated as CSVGGQEDYGYTF.